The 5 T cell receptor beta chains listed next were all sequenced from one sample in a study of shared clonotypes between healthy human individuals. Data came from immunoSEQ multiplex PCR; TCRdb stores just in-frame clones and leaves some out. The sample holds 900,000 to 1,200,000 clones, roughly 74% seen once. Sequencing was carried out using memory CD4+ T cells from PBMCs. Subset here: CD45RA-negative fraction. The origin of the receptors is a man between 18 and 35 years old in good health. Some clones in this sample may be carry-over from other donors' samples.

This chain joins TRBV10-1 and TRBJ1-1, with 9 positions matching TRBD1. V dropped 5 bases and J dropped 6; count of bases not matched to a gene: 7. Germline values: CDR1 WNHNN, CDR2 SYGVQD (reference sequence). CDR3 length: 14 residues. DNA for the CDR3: TGCGCCAGCAGTACCGGGACAGGGATCGCTGAAGCTTTCTTT. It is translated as CASSTGTGIAEAFF.

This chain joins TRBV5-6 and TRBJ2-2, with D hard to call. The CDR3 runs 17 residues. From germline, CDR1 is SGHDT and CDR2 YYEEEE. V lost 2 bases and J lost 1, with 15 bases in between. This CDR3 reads CASSFRSLVRNTGELFF. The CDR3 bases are TGTGCCAGCAGCTTTAGGTCCCTTGTCCGGAACACCGGGGAGCTGTTTTTT.

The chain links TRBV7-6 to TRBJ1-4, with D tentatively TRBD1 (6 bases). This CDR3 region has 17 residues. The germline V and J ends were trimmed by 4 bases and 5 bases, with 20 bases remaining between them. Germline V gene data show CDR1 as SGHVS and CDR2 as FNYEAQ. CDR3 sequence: CASSWGLRRGGNEKLFF. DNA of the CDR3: TGTGCCAGCAGCTGGGGGCTTCGAAGGGGCGGGAATGAAAAACTGTTTTTT.

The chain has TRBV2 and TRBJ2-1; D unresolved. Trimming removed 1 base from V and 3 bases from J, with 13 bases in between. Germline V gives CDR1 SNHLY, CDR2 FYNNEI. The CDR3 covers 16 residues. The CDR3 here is CASSEGLGKRYNEQFF. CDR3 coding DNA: TGTGCCAGCAGTGAAGGCTTGGGAAAGCGCTACAATGAGCAGTTCTTC.

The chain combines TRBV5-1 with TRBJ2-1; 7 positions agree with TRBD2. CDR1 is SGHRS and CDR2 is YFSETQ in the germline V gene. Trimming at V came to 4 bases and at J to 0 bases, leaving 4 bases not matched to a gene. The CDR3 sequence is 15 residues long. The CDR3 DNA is TGCGCCAGCAGCCTTGGGGAGGGCTCCTACAATGAGCAGTTCTTC. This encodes CASSLGEGSYNEQFF.